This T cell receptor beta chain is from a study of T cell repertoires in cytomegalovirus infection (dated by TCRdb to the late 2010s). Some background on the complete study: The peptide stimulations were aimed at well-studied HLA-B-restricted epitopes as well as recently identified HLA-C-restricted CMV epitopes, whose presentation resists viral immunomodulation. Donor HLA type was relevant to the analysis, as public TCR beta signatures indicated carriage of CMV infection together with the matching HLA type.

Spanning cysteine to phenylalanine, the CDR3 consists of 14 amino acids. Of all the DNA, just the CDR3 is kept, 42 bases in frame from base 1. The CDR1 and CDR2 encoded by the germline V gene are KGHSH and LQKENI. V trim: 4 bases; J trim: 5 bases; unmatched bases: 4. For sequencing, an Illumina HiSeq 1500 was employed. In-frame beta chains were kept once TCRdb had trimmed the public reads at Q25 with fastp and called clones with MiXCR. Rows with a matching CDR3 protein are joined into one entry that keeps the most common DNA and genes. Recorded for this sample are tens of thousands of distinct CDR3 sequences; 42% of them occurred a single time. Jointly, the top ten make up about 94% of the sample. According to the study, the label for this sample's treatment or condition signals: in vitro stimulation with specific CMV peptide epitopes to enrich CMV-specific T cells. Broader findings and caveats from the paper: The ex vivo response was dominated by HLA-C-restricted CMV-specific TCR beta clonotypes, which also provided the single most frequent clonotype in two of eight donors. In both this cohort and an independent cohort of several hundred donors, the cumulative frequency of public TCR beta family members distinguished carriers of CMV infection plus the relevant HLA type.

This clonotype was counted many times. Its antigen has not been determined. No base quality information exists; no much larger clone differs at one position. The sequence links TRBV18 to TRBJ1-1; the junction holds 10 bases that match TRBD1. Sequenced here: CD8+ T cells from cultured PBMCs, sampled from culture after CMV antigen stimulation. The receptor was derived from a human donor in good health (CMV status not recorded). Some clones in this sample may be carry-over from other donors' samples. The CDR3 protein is CASSLGQGNTEAFF. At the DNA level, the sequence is TGTGCCAGCTCACTGGGACAGGGGAATACTGAAGCTTTCTTT.